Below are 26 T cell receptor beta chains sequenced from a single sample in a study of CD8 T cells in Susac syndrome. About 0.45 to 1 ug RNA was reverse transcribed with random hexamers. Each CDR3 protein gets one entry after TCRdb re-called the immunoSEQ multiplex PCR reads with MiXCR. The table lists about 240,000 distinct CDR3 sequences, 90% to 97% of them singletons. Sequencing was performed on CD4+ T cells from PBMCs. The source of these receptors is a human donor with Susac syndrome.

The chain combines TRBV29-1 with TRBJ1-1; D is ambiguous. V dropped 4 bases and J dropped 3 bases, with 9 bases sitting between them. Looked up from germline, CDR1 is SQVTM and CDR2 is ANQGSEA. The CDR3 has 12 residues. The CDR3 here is CSVADGDTEAFF. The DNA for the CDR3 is TGCAGCGTTGCGGATGGGGACACTGAAGCTTTCTTT.

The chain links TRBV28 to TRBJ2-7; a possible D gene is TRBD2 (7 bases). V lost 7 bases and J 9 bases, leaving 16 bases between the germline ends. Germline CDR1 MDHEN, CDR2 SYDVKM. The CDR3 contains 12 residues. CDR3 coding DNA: TGTGCCAGCAAATTAGGGGGGGGACGGCAGTACTTC. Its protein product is CASKLGGGRQYF.

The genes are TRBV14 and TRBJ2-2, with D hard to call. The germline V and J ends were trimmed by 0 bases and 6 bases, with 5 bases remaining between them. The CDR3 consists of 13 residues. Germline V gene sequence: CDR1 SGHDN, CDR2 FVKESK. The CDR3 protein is CASSQDQAGELFF. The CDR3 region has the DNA TGTGCCAGCAGCCAAGACCAGGCCGGGGAGCTGTTTTTT.

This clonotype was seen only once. CDR3 in amino acids: CASTQTGGVGHTEAFF. The CDR3 DNA reads as TGTGCCAGCACACAGACAGGGGGCGTGGGGCACACTGAAGCTTTCTTT. The V call is TRBV28, the J call TRBJ1-1; 10 bases are shared with TRBD1. The CDR3 sequence is 16 residues long. V lost 7 bases to trimming and J lost 3 bases; unmatched junction nucleotides: 11. The V gene's germline CDR1 is MDHEN and CDR2 SYDVKM.

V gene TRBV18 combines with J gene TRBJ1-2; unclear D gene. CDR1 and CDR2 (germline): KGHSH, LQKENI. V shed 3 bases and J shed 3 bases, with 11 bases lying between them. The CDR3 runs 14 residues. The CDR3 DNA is TGTGCCAGCTCACCCACGGGCCTCGACTATGGCTACACCTTC. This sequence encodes CASSPTGLDYGYTF. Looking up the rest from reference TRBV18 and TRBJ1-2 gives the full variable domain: NAGVMQNPRHLVRRRGQEARLRCSPMKGHSHVYWYRQLPEEGLKFMVYLQKENIIDESGMPKERFSAEFPKEGPSILRIQQVVRGDSAAYFCASSPTGLDYGYTFGSGTRLTVV.

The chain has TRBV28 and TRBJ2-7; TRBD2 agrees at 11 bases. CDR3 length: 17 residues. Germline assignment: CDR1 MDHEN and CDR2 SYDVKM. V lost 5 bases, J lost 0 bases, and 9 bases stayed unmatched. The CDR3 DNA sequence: TGTGCCAGCAGTCCTGGGACTAGCGGAAAAAGCTCCTACGAGCAGTACTTC. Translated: CASSPGTSGKSSYEQYF.

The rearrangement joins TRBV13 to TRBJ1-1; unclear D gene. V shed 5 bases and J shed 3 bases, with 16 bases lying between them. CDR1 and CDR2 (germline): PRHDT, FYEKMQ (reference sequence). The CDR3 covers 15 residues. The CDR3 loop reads CASSPYLGLDTEAFF. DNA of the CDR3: TGTGCCAGCAGCCCGTACCTAGGGTTGGACACTGAAGCTTTCTTT.

CDR3 residues: CATQGDRTDTQYF. CDR3 nucleotide sequence: TGTGCCACCCAAGGCGACCGCACAGATACGCAGTATTTT. The chain is built from TRBV24-1 and TRBJ2-3; D is uncertain. Germline-derived CDR1 and CDR2 are KGHDR and SFDVKD. CDR3 length: 13 amino acids. V was pared by 9 bases and J by 1 base, with 10 bases between.

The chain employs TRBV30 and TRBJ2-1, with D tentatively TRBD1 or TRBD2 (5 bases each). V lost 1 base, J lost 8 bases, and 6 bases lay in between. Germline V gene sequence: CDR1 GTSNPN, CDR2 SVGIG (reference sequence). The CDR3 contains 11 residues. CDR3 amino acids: CAWSGGYEQFF. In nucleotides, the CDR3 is TGTGCCTGGAGTGGGGGGTATGAGCAGTTCTTC.

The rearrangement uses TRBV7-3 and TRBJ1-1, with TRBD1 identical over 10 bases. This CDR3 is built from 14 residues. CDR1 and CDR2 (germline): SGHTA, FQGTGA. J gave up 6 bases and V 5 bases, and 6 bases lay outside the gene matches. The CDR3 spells CASSPGQGIAEAFF. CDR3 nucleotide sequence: TGTGCCAGCAGCCCGGGACAGGGGATCGCTGAAGCTTTCTTT.

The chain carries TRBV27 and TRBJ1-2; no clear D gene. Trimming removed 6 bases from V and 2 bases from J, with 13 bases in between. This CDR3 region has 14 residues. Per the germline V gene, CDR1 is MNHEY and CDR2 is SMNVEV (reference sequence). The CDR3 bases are TGTGCCAGCAGAAATTTAATCCGCAACTATGGCTACACCTTC. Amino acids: CASRNLIRNYGYTF.

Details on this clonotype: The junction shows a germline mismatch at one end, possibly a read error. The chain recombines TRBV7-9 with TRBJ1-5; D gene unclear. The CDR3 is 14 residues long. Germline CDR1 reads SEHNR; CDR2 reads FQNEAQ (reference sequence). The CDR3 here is CASSLGQGNQPQHF. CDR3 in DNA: TGTGCCAGCAGTTTAGGGCAGGGCAATCAGCCCCAGCATTTT.

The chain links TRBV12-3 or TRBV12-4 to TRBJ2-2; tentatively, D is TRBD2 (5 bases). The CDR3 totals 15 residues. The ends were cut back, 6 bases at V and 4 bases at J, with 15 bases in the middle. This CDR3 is CASRGYGESTGELFF. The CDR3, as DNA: TGTGCCAGCAGGGGGTATGGGGAGAGCACCGGGGAGCTGTTTTTT.

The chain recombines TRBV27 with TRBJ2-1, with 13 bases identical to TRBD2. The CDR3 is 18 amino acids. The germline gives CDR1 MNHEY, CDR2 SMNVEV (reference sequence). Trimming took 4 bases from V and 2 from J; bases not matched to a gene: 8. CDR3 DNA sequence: TGTGCCAGCAGTTCCCCGACTAGCGGGAGGAGGCCCTACAATGAGCAGTTCTTC. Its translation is CASSSPTSGRRPYNEQFF.

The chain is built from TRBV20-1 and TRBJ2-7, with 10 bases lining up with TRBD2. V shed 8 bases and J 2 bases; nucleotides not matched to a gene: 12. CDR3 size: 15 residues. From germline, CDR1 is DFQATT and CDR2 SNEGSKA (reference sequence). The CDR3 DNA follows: TGCAGTACTCCGGGGGCTAGCGGGAGACCCTACGAGCAGTACTTC. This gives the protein CSTPGASGRPYEQYF.

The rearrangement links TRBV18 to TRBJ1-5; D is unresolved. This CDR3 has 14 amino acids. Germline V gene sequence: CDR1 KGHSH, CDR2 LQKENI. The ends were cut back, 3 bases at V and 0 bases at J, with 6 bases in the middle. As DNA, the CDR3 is TGTGCCAGCTCACCCCCGAGTAGCAATCAGCCCCAGCATTTT. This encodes CASSPPSSNQPQHF.

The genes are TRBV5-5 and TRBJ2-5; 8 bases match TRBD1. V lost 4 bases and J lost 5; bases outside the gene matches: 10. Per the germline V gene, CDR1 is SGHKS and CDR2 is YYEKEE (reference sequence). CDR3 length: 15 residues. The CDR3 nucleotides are TGTGCCAGCAGCCCGACGGGGACAGGATGGGAGACCCAGTACTTC. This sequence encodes CASSPTGTGWETQYF.

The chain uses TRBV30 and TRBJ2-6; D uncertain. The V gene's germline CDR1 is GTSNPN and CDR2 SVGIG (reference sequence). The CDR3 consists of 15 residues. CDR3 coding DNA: TGTGCTAAGGACCTAGGTGGCCCTGGGGCCAACGTCCTGACTTTC. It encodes CAKDLGGPGANVLTF. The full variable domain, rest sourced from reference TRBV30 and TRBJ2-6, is SQTIHQWPATLVQPVGSPLSLECTVEGTSNPNLYWYRQAAGRGLQLLFYSVGIGQISSEVPQNLSASRPQDRQFILSSKKLLLSDSGFYLCAKDLGGPGANVLTFGAGSRLTVL.

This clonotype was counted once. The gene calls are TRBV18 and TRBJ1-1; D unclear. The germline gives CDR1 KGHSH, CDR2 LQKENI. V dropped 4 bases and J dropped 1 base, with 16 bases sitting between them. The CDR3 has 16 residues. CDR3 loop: CASSRLRSIGNTEAFF. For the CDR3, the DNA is TGTGCCAGCTCACGTTTGAGATCAATAGGGAACACTGAAGCTTTCTTT.

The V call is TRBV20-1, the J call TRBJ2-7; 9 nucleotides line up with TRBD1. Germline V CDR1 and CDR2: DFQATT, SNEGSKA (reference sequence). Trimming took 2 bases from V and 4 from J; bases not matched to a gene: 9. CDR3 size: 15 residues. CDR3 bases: TGCAGTGCTAGATCACCCCAACAGGGGGCTTACGAGCAGTACTTC. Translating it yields CSARSPQQGAYEQYF.

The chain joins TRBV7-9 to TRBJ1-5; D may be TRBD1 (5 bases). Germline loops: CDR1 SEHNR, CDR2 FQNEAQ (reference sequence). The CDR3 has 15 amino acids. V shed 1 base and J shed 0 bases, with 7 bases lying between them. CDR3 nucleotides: TGTGCCAGCAGCTTAGAGGGGTTTAGCAATCAGCCCCAGCATTTT. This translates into CASSLEGFSNQPQHF. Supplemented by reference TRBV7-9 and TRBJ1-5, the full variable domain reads DTGVSQNPRHKITKRGQNVTFRCDPISEHNRLYWYRQTLGQGPEFLTYFQNEAQLEKSRLLSDRFSAERPKGSFSTLEIQRTEQGDSAMYLCASSLEGFSNQPQHFGDGTRLSIL.

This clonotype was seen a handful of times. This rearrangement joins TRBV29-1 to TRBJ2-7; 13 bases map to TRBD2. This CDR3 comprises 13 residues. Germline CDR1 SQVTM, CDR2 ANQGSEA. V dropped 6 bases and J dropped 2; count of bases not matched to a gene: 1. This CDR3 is CSVGTSGTYEQYF. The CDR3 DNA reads TGCAGCGTCGGGACTAGCGGGACCTACGAGCAGTACTTC.

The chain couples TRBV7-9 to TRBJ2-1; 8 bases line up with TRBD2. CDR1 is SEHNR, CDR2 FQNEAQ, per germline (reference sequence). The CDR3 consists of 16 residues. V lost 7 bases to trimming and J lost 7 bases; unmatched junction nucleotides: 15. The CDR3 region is CASIAGVAGLDNEQFF. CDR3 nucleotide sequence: TGTGCCAGCATCGCGGGTGTAGCGGGATTGGATAATGAGCAGTTCTTC. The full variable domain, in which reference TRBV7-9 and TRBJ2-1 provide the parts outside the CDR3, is DTGVSQNPRHKITKRGQNVTFRCDPISEHNRLYWYRQTLGQGPEFLTYFQNEAQLEKSRLLSDRFSAERPKGSFSTLEIQRTEQGDSAMYLCASIAGVAGLDNEQFFGPGTRLTVL.

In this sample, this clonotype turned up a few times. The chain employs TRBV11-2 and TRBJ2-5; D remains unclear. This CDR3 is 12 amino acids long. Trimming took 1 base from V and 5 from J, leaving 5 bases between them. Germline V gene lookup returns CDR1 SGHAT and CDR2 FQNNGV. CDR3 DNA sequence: TGTGCCAGCAGCTTAGGGGTGGAGACCCAGTACTTC. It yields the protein CASSLGVETQYF.

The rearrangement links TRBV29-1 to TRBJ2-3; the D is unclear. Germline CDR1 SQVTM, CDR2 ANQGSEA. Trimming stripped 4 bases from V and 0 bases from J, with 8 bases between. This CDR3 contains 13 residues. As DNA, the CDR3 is TGCAGCGTTGTGGCTGTCAGCACAGATACGCAGTATTTT. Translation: CSVVAVSTDTQYF.

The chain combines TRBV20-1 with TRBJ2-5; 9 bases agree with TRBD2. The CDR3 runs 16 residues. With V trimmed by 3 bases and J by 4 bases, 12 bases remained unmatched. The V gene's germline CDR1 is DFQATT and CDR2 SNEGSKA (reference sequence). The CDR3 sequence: CSASPIAGELPETQYF. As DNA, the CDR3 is TGCAGTGCTAGTCCAATAGCGGGAGAGCTTCCAGAGACCCAGTACTTC.